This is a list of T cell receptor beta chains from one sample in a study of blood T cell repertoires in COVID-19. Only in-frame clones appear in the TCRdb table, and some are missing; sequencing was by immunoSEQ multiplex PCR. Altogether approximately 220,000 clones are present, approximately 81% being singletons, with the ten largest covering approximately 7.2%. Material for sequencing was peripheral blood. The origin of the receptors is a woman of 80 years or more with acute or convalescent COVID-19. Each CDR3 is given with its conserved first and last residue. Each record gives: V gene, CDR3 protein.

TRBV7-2 CASSLSQFPYQPQHF
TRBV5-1 CASSPDSYEQYF
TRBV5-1 CASSPSGYSNQPQHF
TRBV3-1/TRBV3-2 CASSQRGATTKNIQYF
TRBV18 CASSPQGVQETQYF
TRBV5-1 CASSLRTSGGTDTQYF
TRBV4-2 CASSQVTGQGNQPQHF
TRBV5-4 CASSLQGGQPQHF
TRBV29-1 CSAGGDRGAEAFF
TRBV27 CASRLSGGNTIYF
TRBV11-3 CASSLGLAGTYEQYF
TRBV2 CASSDGLAGASGANVLTF
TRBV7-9 CASSTSADTQYF
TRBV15 CATSRELGTNNYGYTF
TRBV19 CASSEILVDSPLHF
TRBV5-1 CASSPGLQGNEQFF
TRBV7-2 CASSKDRTGLGNTIYF
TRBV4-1 CASSLTGTGEETQYF
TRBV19 CASSSGQGNYGYTF
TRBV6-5 CASNRQGNTEAFF
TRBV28 CASSLPGLAGVTGELFF
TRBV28 CASSDQTGSILKAFF
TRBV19 CASSSFQGATGETQYF
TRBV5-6 CASSPDRGNSPLHF
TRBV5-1 CASSSQGGGSTGNTIYF
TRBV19 CASSIGEASGASYNEQFF
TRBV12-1 CASSFGLALLGEQYF
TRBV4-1 CASSQDLPAGGPLSLYF
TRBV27 CASSPDTTGQETQYF